A single sample is the source of the 30 T cell receptor beta chains below, sequenced in a study of shared clonotypes between healthy human individuals. The method was immunoSEQ multiplex PCR; TCRdb's version includes in-frame clones alone and lacks a portion of them. In the table there are under 600,000 clones, about 79% of which are singletons. The sample taken for sequencing was PBMCs. The receptors were sampled from a woman aged 35 to 49 in good health. Some clones in this sample may be carry-over from other donors' samples.

This sequence joins TRBV27 and TRBJ2-1; D is possibly TRBD2 (6 bases). The V end lost 6 bases, the J end lost 7 bases, and 16 bases lay between the germline ends. Per the germline V gene, CDR1 is MNHEY and CDR2 is SMNVEV (reference sequence). The CDR3 loop spans 14 amino acids. The CDR3 is CASRGRGRGNEQFF. CDR3 sequence (DNA): TGTGCCAGCAGGGGTCGGGGGAGAGGTAATGAGCAGTTCTTC.

Only a few counts were recorded for this clone. V gene TRBV5-1 combines with J gene TRBJ2-3; TRBD2 matches 16 bases. Germline V gives CDR1 SGHRS, CDR2 YFSETQ. The CDR3 covers 18 residues. V lost 1 base to trimming and J lost 5 bases; unmatched junction nucleotides: 7. This CDR3 is CASSLWGTSGRAGDTQYF. The CDR3 DNA sequence: TGCGCCAGCAGCTTGTGGGGGACTAGCGGGAGGGCCGGAGATACGCAGTATTTT.

The gene calls are TRBV28 and TRBJ1-6, with 7 nucleotides matching TRBD1. CDR3 size: 15 residues. The V gene's germline CDR1 is MDHEN and CDR2 SYDVKM. Trimming took 3 bases from V and 10 from J; bases not matched to a gene: 9. The CDR3 region is CASSLGYRGESPLHF. The CDR3 DNA reads TGTGCCAGCAGTTTGGGGTACAGGGGTGAATCACCCCTCCACTTT.

The V and J genes are TRBV7-6 and TRBJ1-3; no firm D call. Trimming shortened V by 5 bases and J by 0 bases, and 11 bases separated the two germline ends. The germline V gene has CDR1 SGHVS and CDR2 FNYEAQ. The CDR3 spans 15 residues. CDR3 nucleotide sequence: TGTGCCAGCAGCCTGGGGAGGACCTCTGGAAACACCATATATTTT. This gives the protein CASSLGRTSGNTIYF.

This clone was picked up one time. CDR3 sequence: CASSVGTGAYEQYF. DNA for the CDR3: TGTGCCAGCAGCGTAGGGACCGGGGCCTACGAGCAGTACTTC. The V call is TRBV9, the J call TRBJ2-7; D might be TRBD2 (5 bases). Germline CDR1 reads SGDLS; CDR2 reads YYNGEE. V lost 0 bases and J 2 bases, leaving 9 bases between the germline ends. The length of the CDR3 is 14 residues.

The J gene is TRBJ2-7, the V gene TRBV7-9, with D tentatively TRBD2 (5 bases). The ends were cut back, 3 bases at V and 1 base at J, with 19 bases in the middle. This CDR3 contains 17 residues. CDR1 and CDR2 (germline): SEHNR, FQNEAQ (reference sequence). This CDR3 reads CASSFGPQRAPSYEQYF. The CDR3 DNA reads as TGTGCCAGCAGCTTTGGGCCCCAGAGGGCCCCATCCTACGAGCAGTACTTC.

This chain joins TRBV7-9 and TRBJ2-7; no definite D call. The V gene lost 1 base and the J gene lost 0 bases, with 10 bases spanning the gap. The CDR3 is 15 amino acids. The germline V gene encodes CDR1 SEHNR and CDR2 FQNEAQ (reference sequence). CDR3 sequence: CASSLEPGLSYEQYF. In nucleotides, the CDR3 is TGTGCCAGCAGCTTAGAACCAGGCCTCTCCTACGAGCAGTACTTC.

The J gene is TRBJ2-1, the V gene TRBV19; 10 bases map to TRBD2. The CDR3 totals 19 residues. With 1 base clipped from V and 7 bases from J, the junction kept 16 bases outside the gene matches. Per germline, CDR1 LNHDA and CDR2 SQIVND (reference sequence). In DNA, the CDR3 is TGTGCCAGTAGTATAGTGGGAGGGCTAGCGGGAGTTTTTACAAATGAGCAGTTCTTC. Its protein is CASSIVGGLAGVFTNEQFF. The full variable domain, in which reference TRBV19 and TRBJ2-1 provide the parts outside the CDR3, is DGGITQSPKYLFRKEGQNVTLSCEQNLNHDAMYWYRQDPGQGLRLIYYSQIVNDFQKGDIAEGYSVSREKKESFPLTVTSAQKNPTAFYLCASSIVGGLAGVFTNEQFFGPGTRLTVL.

The chain joins TRBV5-1 to TRBJ2-7, with D perhaps TRBD1 (5 bases). V was clipped by 1 base and J by 0 bases, with 11 bases between them. The CDR3 extends over 15 amino acids. Germline values: CDR1 SGHRS, CDR2 YFSETQ. This CDR3 is CASSLQGSHSYEQYF. The CDR3 nucleotides are TGCGCCAGCAGCTTGCAGGGATCTCACTCCTACGAGCAGTACTTC.

This clone turned up a few times. The chain employs TRBV25-1 and TRBJ1-4, with unresolved D. V was clipped by 8 bases and J by 4 bases, with 14 bases between them. The CDR3 sequence is 14 residues long. The germline gives CDR1 MGHDK, CDR2 SYGVNS. Written as DNA, the CDR3 is TGTGCCAGCGCCGAAGTGGCGGGTAATGAAAAACTGTTTTTT. Translation: CASAEVAGNEKLFF.

The J gene is TRBJ2-3, the V gene TRBV25-1; the D gene is possibly TRBD2 (5 bases). Trimming left V 6 bases short and J 2 bases short, with 9 bases between. The length of the CDR3 is 13 residues. CDR1 MGHDK and CDR2 SYGVNS come from the germline V gene. The DNA of the CDR3 is TGTGCCAGCAGAGCGGTTGCCACAGATACGCAGTATTTT. This translates into CASRAVATDTQYF.

The chain carries TRBV4-3 and TRBJ1-1; TRBD1 is a possible D gene (6 bases). With 4 bases removed from V and 4 bases from J, the gap between germline ends came to 19 bases. In germline, CDR1 is LGHNA, CDR2 YSLEER. The length of the CDR3 is 16 residues. The CDR3: CASSRIPGEGSTEAFF. CDR3 nucleotide sequence: TGCGCCAGCAGCCGAATCCCAGGGGAGGGAAGCACTGAAGCTTTCTTT.

CDR3 sequence (DNA): TGTGCCAGCAGTGAACCGACTAGCGGGACCCCCGATACGCAGTATTTT. It specifies CASSEPTSGTPDTQYF. This chain links TRBV6-1 with TRBJ2-3, with 11 bases lining up with TRBD2. V was clipped by 2 bases and J by 6 bases; unmatched bases: 7. The CDR3 contains 16 residues. From germline, CDR1 is MNHNS and CDR2 SASEGT.

The V and J genes are TRBV9 and TRBJ2-5; 10 bases fit TRBD2. The CDR3 is 17 residues long. The J segment lost 5 bases and the V segment lost 0 bases, leaving 10 bases of the junction unmatched. Germline V lookup: CDR1 SGDLS, CDR2 YYNGEE. As DNA, the CDR3 is TGTGCCAGCAGCGTAGGAGCTAGCGGGAGACCCGGGGAGACCCAGTACTTC. Its translation: CASSVGASGRPGETQYF.

J is TRBJ2-1 and V is TRBV12-5; no firm D call. Germline CDR1 is LGHNT and CDR2 is FRNRAP. The V end was cut by 2 bases, the J end by 9 bases, with 8 bases between. The CDR3 runs to 12 residues. CDR3 coding DNA: TGTGCTAGTGGTTTGACCCGCCTTGAGCAGTTCTTC. This sequence encodes CASGLTRLEQFF.

The CDR3 loop reads CASNHAFLGYEQYF. In DNA, the CDR3 is TGTGCCAGCAACCACGCGTTCCTCGGCTACGAGCAGTACTTC. The chain combines TRBV6-6 with TRBJ2-7; D is undetermined. The germline V gene encodes CDR1 MNHNY and CDR2 SVGAGI (reference sequence). The CDR3 totals 14 residues. The V and J ends lost 7 bases and 3 bases respectively, with 16 bases between them.

This clone occurred a few times. Here the CDR3 reads CASSPTVYMQYF. CDR3 DNA: TGTGCCAGCAGCCCTACAGTGTACATGCAGTACTTC. The genes are TRBV28 and TRBJ2-7, with D unresolved. CDR3 size: 12 residues. V gave up 6 bases and J gave up 9 bases, with 15 bases separating them. Germline values: CDR1 MDHEN, CDR2 SYDVKM.

The table lists this clone with many counts. The chain links TRBV5-1 to TRBJ2-1, with 8 bases lining up with TRBD2. The trim removed 4 bases at V and 9 bases at J, leaving 15 bases unmatched. This CDR3 comprises 16 residues. Germline CDR1 SGHRS, CDR2 YFSETQ. Here the CDR3 DNA reads TGCGCCAGCAGCCGGAATCTGGGACTAGGGTCGGGTGAGCAGTTCTTC. Translating gives CASSRNLGLGSGEQFF.

The chain carries TRBV14 and TRBJ2-1; possible D gene TRBD1, 6 bases. V dropped 2 bases and J dropped 0 bases, with 11 bases sitting between them. The CDR3 runs 16 residues. The germline CDR1 and CDR2 sequences are SGHDN and FVKESK. The CDR3 DNA sequence: TGTGCCAGCAGCCAACCAGGGGTCAGCTCCTACAATGAGCAGTTCTTC. Translated: CASSQPGVSSYNEQFF.

This chain connects TRBV28 to TRBJ1-2; the D gene is possibly TRBD1 (6 bases). The germline V gene encodes CDR1 MDHEN and CDR2 SYDVKM. V lost 3 bases and J 5 bases, leaving 16 bases between the germline ends. The CDR3 covers 15 residues. CDR3 DNA sequence: TGTGCCAGCAGTTTTGACAGGACAGATTTTTATGGCTACACCTTC. This codes for CASSFDRTDFYGYTF.

This chain uses TRBV6-4 with TRBJ2-7; 10 positions match TRBD1. CDR1 is MRHNA, CDR2 SNTAGT, per germline. The length of the CDR3 is 17 residues. Trimming cost V 4 bases and J 5 bases; bases outside gene matches: 14. CDR3 amino acids: CASSGRRGTGVLHEQYF. CDR3 coding DNA: TGTGCCAGCAGTGGTAGGCGGGGGACAGGGGTTCTCCACGAGCAGTACTTC.

V usage is TRBV28 and J usage is TRBJ1-6, with D perhaps TRBD1 (6 bases). The V and J ends lost 5 bases and 3 bases respectively, with 14 bases between them. Per the germline V gene, CDR1 is MDHEN and CDR2 is SYDVKM. The CDR3 totals 16 residues. This CDR3 is CASSQLGGFYNSPLHF. The CDR3 DNA follows: TGTGCCAGCAGTCAACTAGGGGGGTTCTATAATTCACCCCTCCACTTT.

This chain links TRBV7-3 with TRBJ2-7, with 7 bases identical to TRBD2. In germline, CDR1 is SGHTA, CDR2 FQGTGA. V shed 4 bases, J shed 1 base, and the junction held 13 bases outside the gene matches. This CDR3 is 17 amino acids long. The CDR3 spells CASSSPPGRESSYEQYF. The CDR3 coding sequence is TGTGCCAGCAGCTCACCGCCGGGGCGGGAGTCGTCCTACGAGCAGTACTTC.

This sequence joins TRBV4-2 and TRBJ2-3, with 11 bases that match TRBD2. Germline V gives CDR1 LGHNA, CDR2 YNFKEQ. CDR3 size: 20 residues. The V gene end was trimmed by 0 bases and the J gene end by 0 bases; junction bases not matched to a gene: 11. The CDR3: CASSQDSGSGRATSTDTQYF. For the CDR3, the DNA is TGTGCCAGCAGCCAAGATTCTGGTAGCGGGAGGGCCACCAGCACAGATACGCAGTATTTT.

The chain joins TRBV14 to TRBJ2-5; a possible D gene is TRBD1 (5 bases). The CDR3 has 17 residues. CDR1 and CDR2 (germline): SGHDN, FVKESK. Trimming removed 1 base from V and 2 bases from J, with 17 bases in between. Here the CDR3 reads CASSQGVYRRTQETQYF. CDR3 bases: TGTGCCAGCAGCCAAGGGGTCTACAGGCGTACGCAAGAGACCCAGTACTTC.

This clone was recorded once. The chain combines TRBV7-8 with TRBJ1-6, with a tentative D call TRBD1 (5 bases). With 3 bases removed from V and 9 bases from J, the gap between germline ends came to 18 bases. CDR3 length: 16 residues. Germline V gene lookup returns CDR1 SGHVS and CDR2 FQNEAQ. The CDR3 sequence is CASSLGSSGLGSPLHF. DNA of the CDR3: TGTGCCAGCAGCTTGGGAAGCTCAGGGTTAGGTTCACCCCTCCACTTT. The whole variable domain, filled in from reference TRBV7-8 and TRBJ1-6, reads GAGVSQSPRYKVAKRGQDVALRCDPISGHVSLFWYQQALGQGPEFLTYFQNEAQLDKSGLPSDRFFAERPEGSVSTLKIQRTQQEDSAVYLCASSLGSSGLGSPLHFGNGTRLTVT.

A remark on this clone: Other DNA sequences in the same sample also yield this CDR3. V usage is TRBV9 and J usage is TRBJ2-2, with TRBD1 as a possible D gene (5 bases). Germline-derived CDR1 and CDR2 are SGDLS and YYNGEE. Trimming removed 1 base at V and 5 bases at J, with 6 bases between. CDR3 length: 13 amino acids. In DNA, the CDR3 is TGTGCCAGCAGCGTACAGGGTACCGGGGAGCTGTTTTTT. Residues: CASSVQGTGELFF.

This clone occurred a few times. This chain connects TRBV19 to TRBJ1-3; D gene unclear. Germline V lookup: CDR1 LNHDA, CDR2 SQIVND (reference sequence). The CDR3 is 13 amino acids. The V end was cut by 0 bases, the J end by 7 bases, with 7 bases between. The CDR3 protein is CASSIDLWNTIYF. The CDR3 DNA is TGTGCCAGTAGTATAGATCTCTGGAACACCATATATTTT.

In its sample, this clone was seen a few times. The DNA of the CDR3 is TGTGCCAGTTCCCGAGCGGGAGAGGCCTACGAGCAGTACTTC. Translation: CASSRAGEAYEQYF. The chain has TRBV19 and TRBJ2-7, with 8 bases that match TRBD2. CDR1 is LNHDA and CDR2 is SQIVND in the germline V gene (reference sequence). V lost 8 bases to trimming and J lost 2 bases; unmatched junction nucleotides: 8. The CDR3 has 14 amino acids.

J is TRBJ2-2 and V is TRBV9, with 8 bases matching TRBD2. Trimming cost V 0 bases and J 0 bases; bases outside gene matches: 4. Germline V lookup: CDR1 SGDLS, CDR2 YYNGEE. The length of the CDR3 is 17 residues. In nucleotides, the CDR3 is TGTGCCAGCAGCGTAGGGGTAGCGGGATCGAACACCGGGGAGCTGTTTTTT. Translated, it gives CASSVGVAGSNTGELFF.